This T cell receptor beta chain emerged from a study of blood T cell repertoires in COVID-19. Study background: The origin of the acute and convalescent COVID-19 samples was the United States, Italy and Spain. PBMCs, B-cell-depleted T cells, or T cells were the source of the cDNA or gDNA that made up the material.

The germline V gene has CDR1 LGHNA and CDR2 YNFKEQ. This CDR3 is built from 17 residues. V was shortened by 2 bases and J by 2 bases, with 18 bases between the two germline ends. How the authors handled the data: Quantification of nucleated cells was approximated via reference gene primer amplification. Measured with immunoSEQ multiplex PCR; TCRdb has only the in-frame clones, and not every one. The V and J calls and clone size were taken over from that table, and D and trimming were inferred from the DNA. The data hold about 250,000 clones, with 86% observed a single time. The origin of this receptor is a woman aged 60-75 years who had recovered from COVID-19. The specimen was peripheral blood. The gene calls are TRBV4-2 and TRBJ2-5; D is possibly TRBD2 (5 bases). CDR3 nucleotides: TGTGCCAGCAGCCAAACCCTAGGCGGGCCGGGACAAGAGACCCAGTACTTC. Translating it yields CASSQTLGGPGQETQYF.